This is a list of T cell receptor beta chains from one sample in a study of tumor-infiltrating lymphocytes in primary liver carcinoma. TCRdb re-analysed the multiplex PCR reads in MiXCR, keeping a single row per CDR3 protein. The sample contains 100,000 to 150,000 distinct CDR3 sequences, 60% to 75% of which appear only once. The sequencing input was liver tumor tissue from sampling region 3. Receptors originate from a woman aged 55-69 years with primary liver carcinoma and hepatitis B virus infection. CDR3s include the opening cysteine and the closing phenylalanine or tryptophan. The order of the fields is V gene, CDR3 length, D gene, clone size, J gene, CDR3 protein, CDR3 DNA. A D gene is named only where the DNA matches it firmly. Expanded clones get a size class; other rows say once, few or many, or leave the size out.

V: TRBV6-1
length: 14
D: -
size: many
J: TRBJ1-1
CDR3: CASSEFYMNTEAFF
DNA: TGTGCCAGCAGTGAATTCTACATGAACACTGAAGCTTTCTTT

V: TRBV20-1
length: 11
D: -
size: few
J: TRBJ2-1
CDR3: CSAPYTNEQFF
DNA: TGCAGTGCTCCTTACACCAATGAGCAGTTCTTC

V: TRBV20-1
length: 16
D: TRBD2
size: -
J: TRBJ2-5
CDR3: CSARVVGTSGSMTQYF
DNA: TGCAGTGCTAGAGTCGTCGGCACTAGCGGGTCCATGACCCAGTACTTC

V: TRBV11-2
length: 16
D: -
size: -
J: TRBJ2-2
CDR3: CASSLRVEVAPGSRFF
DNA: -

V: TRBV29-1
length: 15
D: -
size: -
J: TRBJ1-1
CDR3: CSVGAGWGMNTEAFF
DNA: TGCAGCGTCGGCGCAGGGTGGGGTATGAACACTGAAGCTTTCTTT

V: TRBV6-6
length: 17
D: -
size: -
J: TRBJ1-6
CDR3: CASNANRGSPYNSPLHF
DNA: TGTGCCAGCAACGCAAATCGCGGTAGCCCCTATAATTCACCCCTCCACTTT

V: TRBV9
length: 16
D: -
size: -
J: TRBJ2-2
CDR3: CASSVGWGSPTGELFF
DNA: TGTGCCAGCAGCGTAGGATGGGGGAGCCCAACCGGGGAGCTGTTTTTT

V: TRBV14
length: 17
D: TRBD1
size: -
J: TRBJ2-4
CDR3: CASSQETWTGCKNIQYF
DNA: TGTGCCAGCAGCCAAGAGACGTGGACAGGGTGCAAAAACATTCAGTACTTC

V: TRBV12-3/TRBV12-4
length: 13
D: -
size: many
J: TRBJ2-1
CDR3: CASSFRVYNEQFF
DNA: TGTGCCAGCAGTTTCAGGGTTTACAATGAGCAGTTCTTC

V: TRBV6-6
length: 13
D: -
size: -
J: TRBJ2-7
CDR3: CVSPKGETYEQYF
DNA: TGTGTCAGCCCAAAAGGGGAGACCTACGAGCAGTACTTC

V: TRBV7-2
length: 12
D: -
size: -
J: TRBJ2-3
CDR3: CSDGTSTDTQYF
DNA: TGTTCGGACGGAACTAGCACAGATACGCAGTATTTT

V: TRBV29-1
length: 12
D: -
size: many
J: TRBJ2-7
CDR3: CSVRDFAYEQYF
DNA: TGCAGCGTCCGGGACTTCGCCTACGAGCAGTACTTC

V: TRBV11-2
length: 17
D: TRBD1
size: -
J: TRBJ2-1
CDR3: CASSLEGYRGSYNKQFF
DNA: TGTGCCAGCAGCCTAGAGGGGTACAGGGGTTCCTATAATAAGCAGTTCTTC

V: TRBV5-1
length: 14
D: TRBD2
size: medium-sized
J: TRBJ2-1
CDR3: CASSFSGSRNEQFF
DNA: TGCGCCAGCAGCTTCAGCGGGAGTAGGAATGAGCAGTTCTTC

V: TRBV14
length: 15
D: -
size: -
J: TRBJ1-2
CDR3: CASSHPGTLTHGYTF
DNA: TGTGCCAGCAGCCATCCCGGGACGTTGACCCATGGCTACACCTTC

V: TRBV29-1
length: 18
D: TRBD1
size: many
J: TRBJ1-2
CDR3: CSVEWGQGNSKEVPGYTF
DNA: TGCAGCGTAGAATGGGGACAGGGGAACTCAAAAGAGGTTCCTGGCTACACCTTC

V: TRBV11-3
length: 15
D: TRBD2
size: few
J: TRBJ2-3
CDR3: CTSSLGLASTDTQYF
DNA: TGTACTAGCAGCCTGGGACTAGCCAGCACAGATACGCAGTATTTT

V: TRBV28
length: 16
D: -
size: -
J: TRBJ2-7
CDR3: CASSHVGRWVSYEQYF
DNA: TGTGCCAGCAGCCACGTCGGCAGGTGGGTTTCCTACGAGCAGTACTTC

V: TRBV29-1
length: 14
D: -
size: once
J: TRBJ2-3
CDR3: CRVGDRTLTDTHYF
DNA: TGCAGGGTTGGGGATAGGACCCTCACAGATACGCACTATTTT

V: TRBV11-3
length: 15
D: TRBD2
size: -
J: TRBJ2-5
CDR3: CASSSGVAGDETQYF
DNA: TGTGCCAGCAGCTCTGGGGTAGCGGGAGACGAGACCCAGTACTTC

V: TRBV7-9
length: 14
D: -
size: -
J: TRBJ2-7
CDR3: CTSSLVRPPYEQYF
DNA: TGTACCAGCAGCTTAGTCCGCCCGCCCTACGAGCAGTACTTC

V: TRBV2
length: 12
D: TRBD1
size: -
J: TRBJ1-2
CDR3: CASRTQGQGYTF
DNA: TGTGCCAGCAGGACACAGGGACAGGGCTACACCTTC

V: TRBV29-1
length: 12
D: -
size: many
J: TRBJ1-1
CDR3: CSVAGGPTEAFF
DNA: TGCAGCGTTGCTGGGGGGCCGACTGAAGCTTTCTTT

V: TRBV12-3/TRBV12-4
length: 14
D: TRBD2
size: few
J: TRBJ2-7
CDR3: CASSLTSGGYEQYF
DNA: TGTGCCAGCAGTTTAACTAGCGGGGGCTACGAGCAGTACTTC

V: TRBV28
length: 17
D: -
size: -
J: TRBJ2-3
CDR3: CASSEVYGSSGTDTQYF
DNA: TGTGCCAGCAGTGAAGTTTACGGGTCTAGCGGCACAGATACGCAGTATTTT

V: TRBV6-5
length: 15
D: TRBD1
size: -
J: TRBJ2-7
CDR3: CASSYRTGQDYDQYF
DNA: TGTGCCAGCAGCTACCGAACGGGACAGGACTACGATCAGTACTTC

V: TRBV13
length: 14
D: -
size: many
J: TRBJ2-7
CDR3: CASSFRGSIYEQYF
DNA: TGTGCCAGCAGCTTTCGGGGGTCTATCTACGAGCAGTACTTC

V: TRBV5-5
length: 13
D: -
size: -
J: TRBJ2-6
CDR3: CASSSSEANVLTF
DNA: TGTGCCAGCAGCTCCTCTGAGGCCAACGTCCTGACTTTC

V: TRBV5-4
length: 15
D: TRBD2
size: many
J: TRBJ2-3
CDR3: CASSLKLAGTDTQYF
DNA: TGTGCCAGCAGCTTGAAACTAGCGGGCACAGATACGCAGTATTTT

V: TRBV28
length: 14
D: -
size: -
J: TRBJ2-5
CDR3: CVSSLYGGPETQYF
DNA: TGTGTCAGCAGTTTATACGGGGGGCCGGAGACCCAGTACTTC

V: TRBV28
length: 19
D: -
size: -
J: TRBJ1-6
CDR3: CASTTLVGPVGPYKSPLHF
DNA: TGTGCCAGCACCACCTTAGTCGGGCCAGTAGGACCTTATAAATCACCCCTCCACTTT

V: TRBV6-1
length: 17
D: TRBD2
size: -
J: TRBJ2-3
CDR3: CASSDLAGGPSTDMQYF
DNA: TGTGCCAGCAGTGACTTAGCGGGAGGGCCTAGCACAGATATGCAGTATTTT

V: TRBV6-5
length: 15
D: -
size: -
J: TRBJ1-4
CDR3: CTSSHSTTGRVKLFF
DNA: TGTACCAGCAGTCACTCCACGACGGGGAGGGTAAAACTGTTTTTT

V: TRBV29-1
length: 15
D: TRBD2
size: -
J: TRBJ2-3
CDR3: CSVEGASGYTDTQYF
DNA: TGCAGCGTTGAAGGGGCTAGCGGGTACACTGATACGCAGTATTTT

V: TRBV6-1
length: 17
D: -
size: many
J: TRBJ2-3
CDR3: CASSESVGRDPTDTQYF
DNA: TGTGCCAGCAGTGAATCCGTTGGCAGGGACCCCACAGATACGCAGTATTTT

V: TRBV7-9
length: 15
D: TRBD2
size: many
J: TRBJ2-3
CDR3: CASSLRSGSADTQYF
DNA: TGTGCCAGCAGCTTACGGAGCGGGAGTGCTGATACGCAGTATTTT

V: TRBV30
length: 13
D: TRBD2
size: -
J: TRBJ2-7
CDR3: CVWSETSGSEQYF
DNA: TGTGTCTGGAGTGAGACTAGCGGGAGCGAGCAGTACTTC

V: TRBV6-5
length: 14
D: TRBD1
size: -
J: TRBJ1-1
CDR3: CASRTTGCDTEAYF
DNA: TGTGCCAGCAGGACGACAGGGTGTGACACTGAAGCTTACTTT

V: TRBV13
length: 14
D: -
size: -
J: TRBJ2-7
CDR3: CASCLSESSYKQYF
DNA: TGTGCCAGCTGCTTGAGCGAGAGTTCCTACAAGCAGTACTTC

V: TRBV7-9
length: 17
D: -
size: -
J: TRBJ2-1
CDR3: CASSATRAGFSYNEQFF
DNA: TGTGCCAGCAGCGCGACTAGGGCGGGGTTCTCCTACAATGAGCAGTTCTTC

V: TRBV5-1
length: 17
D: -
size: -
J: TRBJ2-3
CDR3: CASSPLGSNQGADTQYF
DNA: TGCGCCAGCAGTCCCTTGGGTAGCAATCAAGGGGCAGATACGCAGTATTTT

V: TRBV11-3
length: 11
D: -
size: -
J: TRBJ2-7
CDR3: CAGSYHYEQYF
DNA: TGTGCCGGCAGCTATCACTACGAGCAGTACTTC

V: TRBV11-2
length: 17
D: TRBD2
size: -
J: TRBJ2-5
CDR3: CASSLGGTGGGGETQYF
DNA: TGTGCCAGCAGCTTAGGAGGGACTGGCGGGGGGGGAGAGACCCAGTACTTC

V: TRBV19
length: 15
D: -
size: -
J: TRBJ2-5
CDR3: CASSKGHGSKETQYF
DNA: TGTGCCAGTAGTAAAGGACACGGGTCCAAAGAGACCCAGTACTTC

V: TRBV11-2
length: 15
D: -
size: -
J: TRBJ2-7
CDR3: CASSETGISGYEQYF
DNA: TGCGCCAGCAGCGAGACCGGGATTAGCGGCTACGAGCAATACTTC

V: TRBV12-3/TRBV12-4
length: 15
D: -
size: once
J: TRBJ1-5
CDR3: CASRPRQGRGQPQHF
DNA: TGTGCCAGCAGACCCCGCCAAGGACGGGGTCAGCCCCAGCATTTT

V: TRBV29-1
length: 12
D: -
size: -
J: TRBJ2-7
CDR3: CSVEQGPRERYF
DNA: TGCAGCGTTGAACAGGGGCCCCGCGAGCGGTACTTC

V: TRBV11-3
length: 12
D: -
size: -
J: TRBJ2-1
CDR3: CASSLEGNEEFF
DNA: TGTGCCAGCAGCTTAGAAGGAAATGAGGAGTTCTTC

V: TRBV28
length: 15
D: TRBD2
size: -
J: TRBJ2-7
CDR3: CASSPLAGGTYEQYF
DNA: TGTGCCAGCAGTCCCCTGGCGGGAGGAACCTACGAGCAGTACTTC

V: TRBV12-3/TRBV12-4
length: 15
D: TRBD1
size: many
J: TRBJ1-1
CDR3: CASSFRTGAVTEAFF
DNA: TGTGCCAGCAGTTTCCGGACAGGGGCGGTAACTGAAGCTTTCTTT

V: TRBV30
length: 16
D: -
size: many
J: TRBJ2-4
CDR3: CAWSVPSLWEENIQYF
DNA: TGTGCCTGGAGTGTACCTTCCTTGTGGGAGGAAAACATTCAGTACTTC